This TCR beta chain was captured by sequencing in a study of breast tumors, draining lymph nodes, adjacent tissues. In the case of this clonotype: Its antigen is still unknown.

CDR1 GTSNPN and CDR2 SVGIG come from the germline V gene (reference sequence). The CDR3 contains 12 residues. The V end lost 2 bases, the J end lost 1 base, and 5 bases lay between the germline ends. Broader study findings: Tumor TCR diversity was below lymph nodes but above nontumor tissue. Data fit most tumor T cells coming from lymph node, expanding in tumor.

One entry per CDR3 protein, called by TCRdb with MiXCR from the multiplex PCR reads. The data show over 200,000 distinct CDR3 sequences, roughly 32% seen once. Breast cancer patients provided tissue from their axillary draining lymph nodes. This receptor was taken from a female donor with breast cancer. Some clones in this sample may be carry-over from other donors' samples. The V gene is TRBV30, the J gene TRBJ1-1; D gene uncertain. The sample comprised axillary lymph node tissue. The CDR3 nucleotides read TGTGCCTGGAGTCAAGAGAACACTGAAGCTTTCTTT. Translation: CAWSQENTEAFF.